These T cell receptor beta chains were read from a single sample in a study of neurological immune-mediated disorders. Via MiXCR, TCRdb re-called the 5' RACE reads, giving one row per CDR3 protein. The sample consists of under 40,000 distinct CDR3 sequences, 4.6% of them appearing once. The sample was PBMCs. These receptors were collected from a man aged 18 to 29 in good health. CDR3s include the opening cysteine and the closing phenylalanine or tryptophan. A D gene is named only where the DNA matches it firmly. For some rows the clone size is stated as once, few or many, or as a class when expanded; others skip it.

TRBJ1-1 TRBD1 TRBV6-5 many TGTGCCAGCAGTAGACAGGGGGCTTTTTACACTGAAGCTTTCTTT CASSRQGAFYTEAFF
TRBJ2-5 . TRBV20-1 many TGCAGTGCTAGCTGGGGGGTGGAAGAGACCCAGTACTTC CSASWGVEETQYF
TRBJ2-3 . TRBV12-3/TRBV12-4 many TGTGCCAGCAGTTTACGCCCCCCAAGCACAGATACGCAGTATTTT CASSLRPPSTDTQYF
TRBJ2-2 TRBD2 TRBV5-1 many TGCGCCAGCAGCAAGGGACTAGCGGGGGTCACCGGGGAGCTGTTTTTT CASSKGLAGVTGELFF
TRBJ2-7 . TRBV27 many TGTGCCAGCAGTCCCCAGAACCGGGACGAGCAGTACTTC CASSPQNRDEQYF
TRBJ1-5 . TRBV11-1 few TGTGCCAGCAGCTTAGCGCGCAGCCTCGCGGAGCCCCAGCATTTT CASSLARSLAEPQHF
TRBJ1-2 . TRBV5-6 many TGTGCCAGCAGCGGGGCGTCTTATGGCTACACCTTC CASSGASYGYTF
TRBJ2-7 . TRBV20-1 . TGCAGTGCCAACCCGAGAGGGAGCTCCTACGAGCAGTACTTC CSANPRGSSYEQYF
TRBJ2-2 . TRBV7-2 many TGTGCCAGCAGCTTCATCGGGTTGGGACTCGCGAACACCGGGGAGCTGTTTTTT CASSFIGLGLANTGELFF
TRBJ2-5 . TRBV6-5 many TGTGCCAGCAGTCCCCACCCCGGCCAAGAGACCCAGTACTTC CASSPHPGQETQYF
TRBJ2-4 . TRBV5-6 many TGTGCCAGCAGCACCACAAGGAAGGGCATTCAGTACTTC CASSTTRKGIQYF
TRBJ1-5 . TRBV20-1 many TGCAGTGCTAGTTCCCATGGAGGTAACCAGCCCCAGCATTTT CSASSHGGNQPQHF
TRBJ2-7 . TRBV5-1 many TGCGCCAGCAGCAAGGGGGCCTACGAGCAGTACTTC CASSKGAYEQYF
TRBJ2-2 . TRBV9 many TGTGCCAGCAGCGCCCGAGACACCGGGGAGCTGTTTTTT CASSARDTGELFF
TRBJ2-2 . TRBV7-6 . TGTGCCAGCAGCCAGGGGGGGACGATCAACACCGGGGAGCTGTTTTTT CASSQGGTINTGELFF
TRBJ2-7 TRBD1 TRBV5-1 many TGCGCCAGCAGTGATGTCCCGGGACAGAAATACGAGCAGTACTTC CASSDVPGQKYEQYF
TRBJ1-5 . TRBV7-6 many TGTGCCAGCAGCTTACAATCGGGCCTCAATCAGCCCCAGCATTTT CASSLQSGLNQPQHF
TRBJ2-5 . TRBV6-5 medium-sized TGTGCCAGCAGTTCCTTACTAGCCCCCACCACCCAGTACTTC CASSSLLAPTTQYF
TRBJ2-5 . TRBV7-7 many TGTGCTAGCAGCTCGGGGGCGAGGTTTGGGGGAGAGACCCAGTACTTC CASSSGARFGGETQYF
TRBJ2-7 . TRBV20-1 many TGCAGTGCTGGGACTGGATCCTACGAGCAGTACTTC CSAGTGSYEQYF
TRBJ1-2 TRBD1 TRBV5-1 many TGCGCCAGCAGCTTGGATCCGACAGGGGTAGATGGCTACACCTTC CASSLDPTGVDGYTF
TRBJ2-1 . TRBV5-1 many TGCGCCAGCAGCTTGGGGGGTAATGAGCAGTTCTTC CASSLGGNEQFF
TRBJ2-3 . TRBV6-2/TRBV6-3 many TGTGCCAGCAGTTATTTCGCTCACACAGATACGCAGTATTTT CASSYFAHTDTQYF